Sequencing of this T cell receptor (beta chain) was carried out in a study of T-cell memory formation after mild COVID-19 (dated by TCRdb to the early 2020s). Some background on the complete study: TCR sequence clusters from the two donors were found to be largely donor specific. Longitudinal TCRalpha and TCRbeta repertoire sequencing tracked T-cell clones expanding and contracting after mild COVID-19 in a couple of donors. Two young, previously healthy adult volunteers made up the cohort, one male and one female. General findings and caveats noted by the study authors: Some responding clones were detected in pre-infection memory, which suggested that pre-existing cross-reactive memory T cells had joined the SARS-CoV-2 response. Contracting CD4+ clones were found mainly in CM and EM memory subsets, while CD8+ clones were enriched in EMRA. Only a couple of mild cases were covered by the study, and larger cohorts that include severe cases with pre-infection samples were considered necessary. SARS-CoV-2 specificity of the second-wave clones peaking on day 37 was not confirmed. Clones that contracted from day 15 to 85 showed balanced CD4/CD8 phenotypes, whereas a second wave of clones that expanded from day 15 to 37 leaned towards CD4+.

Ficoll-Paque density gradient centrifugation was used to isolate PBMCs. Sequencer: Illumina NovaSeq 6000. TCRalpha and TCRbeta cDNA libraries were built by 5'RACE with constant-segment primers, adding sample barcodes and unique molecular identifiers. Trizol reagent was used to extract RNA from every sample. The libraries were amplified in two PCR steps, and the second step added a second sample barcode and Illumina TruSeq adapters. Sequencing of the libraries was done on an Illumina NovaSeq, producing 2 x 150 bp paired-end reads. From the authors' description of their analysis: Reads were demultiplexed and collapsed into UMI-guided consensus sequences with migec v1.2.7. Using mixcr v2.1.11, the UMI consensuses were aligned to TRA and TRB V and J templates and assembled into clonotypes. A clonotype was counted as expanded or contracted only when both edgeR and NoisET called the clonotype significant, with the noise models trained on biological replicates. For edgeR calls, the thresholds were a false discovery rate-adjusted p below 0.01 and a log2 fold-change of 1. As an exploratory analysis of dynamics, PCA with hierarchical clustering was applied to max-normalized trajectories of the 1000 most abundant clonotypes. Each responding clone was given a CD4 or CD8 phenotype based on the CD4+ and CD8+ repertoires, which had been sequenced separately. TCRdb reprocessed the public reads (quality trimming at Q25 with fastp, clone calling with MiXCR) and kept in-frame beta chains. Each record represents a unique CDR3 protein, reported with the most common genes and DNA among its rows. The V and J calls and clone size are TCRdb's, not the authors'. The sample table lists some 130,000 distinct CDR3 sequences, about a sixth of them with a count of one. The ten largest clonotypes hold more than 11% of the sample.

A word on this clonotype: Its antigen specificity is not known. No clone much larger than this one lies a single base away; base qualities are absent.

Trimming takes 3 bases from V and 3 bases from J, and the germline ends sit 8 bases apart. The germline V gene (reference sequence) yields DFQATT for CDR1 and SNEGSKA for CDR2. The CDR3 starts with the cysteine, ends with the phenylalanine, and has 13 residues. The DNA shown is the 39-base CDR3, in frame from base 1. The sequence links TRBV20-1 to TRBJ1-4; the D gene is possibly TRBD1, with 6 bases matching. The material sequenced was PBMCs or a T cell subset sorted from them (not recorded which). This TCR was recovered from an adult woman who had mild COVID-19 (a few samples of this study predate the infection). The sample titles of this study are shuffled in the database, so cell type and time point are left out; the donor was told from shared clones. The nucleotides read TGCAGTGCTAGCAGGGGTCCTAATGAAAAACTGTTTTTT. Its amino acids are CSASRGPNEKLFF.